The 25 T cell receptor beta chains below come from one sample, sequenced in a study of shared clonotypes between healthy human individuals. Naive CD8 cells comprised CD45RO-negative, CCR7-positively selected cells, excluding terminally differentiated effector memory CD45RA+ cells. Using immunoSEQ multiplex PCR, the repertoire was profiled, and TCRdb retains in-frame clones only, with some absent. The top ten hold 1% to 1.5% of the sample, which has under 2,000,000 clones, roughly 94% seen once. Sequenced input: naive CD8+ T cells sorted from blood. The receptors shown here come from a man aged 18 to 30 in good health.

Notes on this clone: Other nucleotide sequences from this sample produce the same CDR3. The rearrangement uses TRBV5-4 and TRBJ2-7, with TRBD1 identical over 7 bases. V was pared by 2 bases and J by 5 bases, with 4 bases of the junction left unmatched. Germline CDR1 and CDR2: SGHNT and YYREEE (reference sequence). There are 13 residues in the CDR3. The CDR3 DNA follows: TGTGCCAGCAGCTTTAGAGGGGGCGACGAGCAGTACTTC. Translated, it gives CASSFRGGDEQYF. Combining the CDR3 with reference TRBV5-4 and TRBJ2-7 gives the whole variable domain ETGVTQSPTHLIKTRGQQVTLRCSSQSGHNTVSWYQQALGQGPQFIFQYYREEENGRGNFPPRFSGLQFPNYSSELNVNALELDDSALYLCASSFRGGDEQYFGPGTRLTVT.

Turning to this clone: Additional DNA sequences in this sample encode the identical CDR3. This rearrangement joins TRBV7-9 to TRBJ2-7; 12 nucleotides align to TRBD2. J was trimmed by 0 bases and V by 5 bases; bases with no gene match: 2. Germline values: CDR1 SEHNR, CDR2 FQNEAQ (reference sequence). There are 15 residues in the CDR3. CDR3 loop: CASSPGLAGSYEQYF. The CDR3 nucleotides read TGTGCCAGCAGCCCGGGACTAGCGGGCTCCTACGAGCAGTACTTC.

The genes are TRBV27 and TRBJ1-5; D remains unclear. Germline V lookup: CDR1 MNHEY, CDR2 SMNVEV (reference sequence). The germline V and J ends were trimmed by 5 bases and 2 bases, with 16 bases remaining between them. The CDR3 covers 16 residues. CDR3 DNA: TGTGCCAGCAGTCCCTTAGTTCGACGGGGCAATCAGCCCCAGCATTTT. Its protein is CASSPLVRRGNQPQHF.

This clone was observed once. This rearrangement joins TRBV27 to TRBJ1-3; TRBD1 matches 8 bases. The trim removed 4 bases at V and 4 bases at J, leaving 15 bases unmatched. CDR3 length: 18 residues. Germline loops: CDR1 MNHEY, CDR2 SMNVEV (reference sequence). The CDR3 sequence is CASSSRGLRQGPGNTIYF. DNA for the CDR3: TGTGCCAGCAGTTCTCGGGGATTAAGACAGGGGCCGGGAAACACCATATATTTT.

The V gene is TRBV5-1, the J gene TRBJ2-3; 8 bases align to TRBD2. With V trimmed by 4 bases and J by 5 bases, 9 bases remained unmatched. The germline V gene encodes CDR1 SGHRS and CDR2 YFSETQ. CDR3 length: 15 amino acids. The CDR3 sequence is CASSTQRELLDTQYF. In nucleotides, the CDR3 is TGCGCCAGCAGCACTCAGCGGGAGCTTCTAGATACGCAGTATTTT.

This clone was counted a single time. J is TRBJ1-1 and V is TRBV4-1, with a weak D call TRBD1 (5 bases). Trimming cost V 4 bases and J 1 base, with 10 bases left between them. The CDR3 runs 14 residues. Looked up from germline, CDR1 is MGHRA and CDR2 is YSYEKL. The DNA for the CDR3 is TGCGCCAGCAGCCTACAGGAGGGGAACACTGAAGCTTTCTTT. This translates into CASSLQEGNTEAFF.

CDR3 DNA: TGCGCCAGCAGCTTCATACCCCGGGATCCAACTAATGAAAAACTGTTTTTT. Protein: CASSFIPRDPTNEKLFF. This sequence joins TRBV5-1 and TRBJ1-4; D is unclear. CDR3 length equals 17 residues. CDR1 and CDR2 from the germline V gene are SGHRS and YFSETQ. Trimming pared 2 bases from V and 0 bases from J, leaving 14 bases between.

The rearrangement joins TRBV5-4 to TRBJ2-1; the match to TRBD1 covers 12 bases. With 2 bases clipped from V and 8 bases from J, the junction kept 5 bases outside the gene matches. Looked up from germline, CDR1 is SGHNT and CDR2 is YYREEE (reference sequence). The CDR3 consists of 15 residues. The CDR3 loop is CASSFGTGGLDEQFF. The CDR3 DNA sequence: TGTGCCAGCAGCTTTGGGACAGGGGGCCTTGATGAGCAGTTCTTC.

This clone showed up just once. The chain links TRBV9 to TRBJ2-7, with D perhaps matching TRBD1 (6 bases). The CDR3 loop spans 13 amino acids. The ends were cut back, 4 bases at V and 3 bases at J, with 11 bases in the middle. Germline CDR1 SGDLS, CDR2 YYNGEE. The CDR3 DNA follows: TGTGCCAGCAGCCAGGACAGCTACTACGAGCAGTACTTC. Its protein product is CASSQDSYYEQYF.

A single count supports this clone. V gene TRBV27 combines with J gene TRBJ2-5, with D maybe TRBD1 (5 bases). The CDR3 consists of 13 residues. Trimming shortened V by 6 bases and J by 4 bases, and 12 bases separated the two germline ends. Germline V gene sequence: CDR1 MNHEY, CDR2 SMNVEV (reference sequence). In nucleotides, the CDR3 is TGTGCCAGCAGCACAGGTCCGGTAGAGACCCAGTACTTC. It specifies CASSTGPVETQYF.

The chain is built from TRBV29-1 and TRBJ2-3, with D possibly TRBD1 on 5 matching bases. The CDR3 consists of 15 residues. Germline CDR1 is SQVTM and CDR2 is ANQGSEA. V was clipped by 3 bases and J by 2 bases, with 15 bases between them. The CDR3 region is CSVDLILGPTDTQYF. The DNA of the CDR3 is TGCAGCGTTGACCTTATCCTGGGGCCCACAGATACGCAGTATTTT.

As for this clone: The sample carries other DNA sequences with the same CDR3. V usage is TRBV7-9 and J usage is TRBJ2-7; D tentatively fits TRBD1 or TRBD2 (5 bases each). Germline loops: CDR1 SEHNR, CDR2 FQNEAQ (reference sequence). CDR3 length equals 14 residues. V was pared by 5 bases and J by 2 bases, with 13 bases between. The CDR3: CASSPGTDPYEQYF. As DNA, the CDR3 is TGTGCCAGCAGCCCAGGGACCGATCCCTACGAGCAGTACTTC.

The CDR3 sequence is CASSFNIAGGREETQYF. For the CDR3, the DNA is TGTGCCAGCAGCTTTAACATAGCGGGGGGCCGGGAGGAGACCCAGTACTTC. The J gene is TRBJ2-5, the V gene TRBV7-9, with 10 bases aligning to TRBD2. The CDR3 length is 17 residues. J was trimmed by 5 bases and V by 3 bases; bases with no gene match: 12. Looked up from germline, CDR1 is SEHNR and CDR2 is FQNEAQ (reference sequence).

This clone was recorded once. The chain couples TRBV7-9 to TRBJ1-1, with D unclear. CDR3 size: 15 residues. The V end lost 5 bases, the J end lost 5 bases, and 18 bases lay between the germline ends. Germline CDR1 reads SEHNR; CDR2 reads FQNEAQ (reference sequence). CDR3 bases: TGTGCCAGCAGCGCCAGTAACTTAGGGAGGACTGAAGCTTTCTTT. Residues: CASSASNLGRTEAFF. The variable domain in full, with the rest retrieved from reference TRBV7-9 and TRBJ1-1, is DTGVSQNPRHKITKRGQNVTFRCDPISEHNRLYWYRQTLGQGPEFLTYFQNEAQLEKSRLLSDRFSAERPKGSFSTLEIQRTEQGDSAMYLCASSASNLGRTEAFFGQGTRLTVV.

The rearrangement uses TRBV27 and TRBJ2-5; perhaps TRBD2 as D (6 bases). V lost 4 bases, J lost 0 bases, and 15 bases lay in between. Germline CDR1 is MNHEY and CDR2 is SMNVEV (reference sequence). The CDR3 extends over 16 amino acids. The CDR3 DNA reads TGTGCCAGCAGTTCGAGGGACTCAGCGTACCAAGAGACCCAGTACTTC. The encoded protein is CASSSRDSAYQETQYF.

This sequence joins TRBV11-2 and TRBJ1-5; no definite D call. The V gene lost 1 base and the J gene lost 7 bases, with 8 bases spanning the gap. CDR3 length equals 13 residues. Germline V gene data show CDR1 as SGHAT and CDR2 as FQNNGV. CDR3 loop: CASSLATRQPQHF. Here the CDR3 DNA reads TGTGCCAGCAGCTTAGCGACCCGCCAGCCCCAGCATTTT.

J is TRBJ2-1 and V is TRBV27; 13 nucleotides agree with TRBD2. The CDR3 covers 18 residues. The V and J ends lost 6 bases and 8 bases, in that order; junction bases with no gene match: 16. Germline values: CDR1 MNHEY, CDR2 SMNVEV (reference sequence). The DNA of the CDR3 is TGTGCCAGCAGCCTGACTAGCGGGAGGCCAGGTGGGGGGTATGAGCAGTTCTTC. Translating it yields CASSLTSGRPGGGYEQFF.

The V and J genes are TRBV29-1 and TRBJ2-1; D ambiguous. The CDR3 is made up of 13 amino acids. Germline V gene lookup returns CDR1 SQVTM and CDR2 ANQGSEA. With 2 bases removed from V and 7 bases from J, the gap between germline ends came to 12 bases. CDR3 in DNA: TGCAGCGTTGAAAAGGGAAGGTCTAATGAGCAGTTCTTC. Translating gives CSVEKGRSNEQFF.

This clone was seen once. CDR3 DNA: TGTGCCAGCAGCCAAGGAGGAGGGAGATACGGGTCCTACAATGAGCAGTTCTTC. The encoded protein is CASSQGGGRYGSYNEQFF. The chain couples TRBV14 to TRBJ2-1; tentative D call: TRBD2 (6 bases). CDR1 is SGHDN, CDR2 FVKESK, per germline. Trimming shortened V by 1 base and J by 1 base, and 17 bases separated the two germline ends. This CDR3 has 18 amino acids.

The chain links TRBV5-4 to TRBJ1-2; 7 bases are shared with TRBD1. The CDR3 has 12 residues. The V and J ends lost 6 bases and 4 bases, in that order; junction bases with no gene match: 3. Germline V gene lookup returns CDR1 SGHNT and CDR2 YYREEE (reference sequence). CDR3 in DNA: TGTGCCAGCACGGGACAGAGCTATGGCTACACCTTC. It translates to CASTGQSYGYTF.

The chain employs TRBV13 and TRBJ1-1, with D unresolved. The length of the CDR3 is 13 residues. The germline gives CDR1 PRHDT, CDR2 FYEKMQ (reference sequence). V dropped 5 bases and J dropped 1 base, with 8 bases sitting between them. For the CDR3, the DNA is TGTGCCAGCAGCGCCGTCTGGAACACTGAAGCTTTCTTT. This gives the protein CASSAVWNTEAFF.

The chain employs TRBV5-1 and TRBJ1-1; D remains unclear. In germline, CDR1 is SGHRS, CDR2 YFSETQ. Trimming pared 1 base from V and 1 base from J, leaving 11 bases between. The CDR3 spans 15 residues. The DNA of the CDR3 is TGCGCCAGCAGCTTGAGCCCAGAGAAGAACACTGAAGCTTTCTTT. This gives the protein CASSLSPEKNTEAFF.

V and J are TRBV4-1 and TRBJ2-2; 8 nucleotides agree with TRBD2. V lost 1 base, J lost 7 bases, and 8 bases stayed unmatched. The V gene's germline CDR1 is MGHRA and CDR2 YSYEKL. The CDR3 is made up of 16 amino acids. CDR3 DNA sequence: TGCGCCAGCAGCCAAGGAGTCCTAGCGGGTATCGGGGAGCTGTTTTTT. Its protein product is CASSQGVLAGIGELFF.

Here the CDR3 reads CASSDSGNEQFF. The CDR3 coding sequence is TGTGCCAGCAGCGATAGCGGGAATGAGCAGTTCTTC. The genes are TRBV7-6 and TRBJ2-1; 7 nucleotides align to TRBD2. Losses at the gene ends were 5 bases for V and 7 bases for J; bases not matched to a gene: 2. Germline V gene data show CDR1 as SGHVS and CDR2 as FNYEAQ. The CDR3 sequence is 12 residues long.

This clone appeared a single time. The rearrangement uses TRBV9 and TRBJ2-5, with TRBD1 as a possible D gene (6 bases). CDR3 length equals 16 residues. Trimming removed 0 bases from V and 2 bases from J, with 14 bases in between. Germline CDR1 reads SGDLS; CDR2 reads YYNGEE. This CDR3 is CASSVEGRGRQETQYF. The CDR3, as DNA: TGTGCCAGCAGCGTAGAAGGCAGGGGCCGTCAAGAGACCCAGTACTTC.